These T cell receptor beta chains were read from a single sample in a study of cytomegalovirus exposure and HLA in healthy donors. Using immunoSEQ multiplex PCR, the repertoire was profiled, and TCRdb retains in-frame clones only, with some absent. Of about 160,000 clones listed, approximately 81% are singletons. Sample: PBMCs. The receptors stem from a man aged 30-40 years in good health and CMV-seropositive. Each CDR3 is given with its conserved first and last residue. D genes are given only for firm matches. The listing skips clone size in some rows; elsewhere it reads once, few, many or a size class.

D: TRBD1
size: -
J: TRBJ2-5
V: TRBV5-1
CDR3: CASREQGASETQYF
DNA: TGCGCCAGCAGGGAACAGGGGGCTAGTGAGACCCAGTACTTC

D: TRBD2
size: once
J: TRBJ2-3
V: TRBV5-4
CDR3: CASSWEVAGVRADTQYF
DNA: TGTGCCAGCAGCTGGGAGGTAGCGGGGGTCCGTGCAGATACGCAGTATTTT

D: TRBD2
size: -
J: TRBJ2-3
V: TRBV9
CDR3: CASSFDGGDTDTQYF
DNA: TGTGCCAGCAGTTTCGACGGGGGGGACACAGATACGCAGTATTTT

D: TRBD1
size: -
J: TRBJ1-2
V: TRBV27
CDR3: CASSLSAGRGQLYGYTF
DNA: TGTGCCAGCAGTTTATCGGCGGGCAGGGGACAGTTATATGGCTACACCTTC

D: -
size: -
J: TRBJ2-5
V: TRBV5-1
CDR3: CASSFNGGRETQYF
DNA: TGCGCCAGCAGCTTTAACGGCGGTAGGGAGACCCAGTACTTC

D: -
size: -
J: TRBJ2-3
V: TRBV2
CDR3: CASSDLEPQYF
DNA: TGTGCCAGCAGTGACCTAGAGCCGCAGTATTTT

D: -
size: few
J: TRBJ2-7
V: TRBV2
CDR3: CASQQYRDHEQYF
DNA: TGTGCCAGCCAACAATACAGGGACCACGAGCAGTACTTC

D: TRBD2
size: once
J: TRBJ2-2
V: TRBV4-1
CDR3: CASSQRASGGANTGELFF
DNA: TGCGCCAGCAGCCAAAGAGCGAGCGGGGGGGCGAACACCGGGGAGCTGTTTTTT

D: TRBD1
size: -
J: TRBJ1-1
V: TRBV6-5
CDR3: CASSAWTGNTEAFF
DNA: TGTGCCAGCAGTGCATGGACAGGTAACACTGAAGCTTTCTTT

D: -
size: -
J: TRBJ2-2
V: TRBV9
CDR3: CATSGTEGTGELFF
DNA: TGTGCCACAAGTGGGACTGAGGGCACCGGGGAGCTGTTTTTT